The clone carrying this T cell receptor beta chain came up many times. Its specificity is not known. The germline V and J ends were trimmed by 4 bases and 5 bases, with 12 bases remaining between them. Per germline, CDR1 LGHDT and CDR2 YNNKEL (reference sequence). The CDR3 consists of 14 residues. This specimen belongs to a study of T-cell reconstitution after alpha-beta-depleted transplantation in children. Preparing the TCRbeta library involved the use of unique molecular identifiers. TCRdb recomputed calls from the PCR reads with MiXCR, one row per CDR3 protein. The table shows roughly 400,000 distinct CDR3 sequences, with roughly two fifths occurring only once. Study-wide points: T-cell counts and diversity at one year post-transplant came mainly from newly produced T cells. At day 60, the high TCRbeta diversity found in some patients originated from recipient T cells and thymic progenitors that had survived.

The chain combines TRBV3-1 with TRBJ1-5; D call uncertain. Sample: PBMCs, taken before TCRalphabeta/CD19-depleted stem cell transplant. The sequence derives from a girl aged 2 to 10 with aplastic anemia, due to receive a stem cell transplant. CDR3 nucleotides: TGTGCCAGCAGCCCGACGGGGATTTATCAGCCCCAGCATTTT. It codes for CASSPTGIYQPQHF.